This T cell receptor (beta chain) was captured by sequencing in a study of PD-1 blockade in classical Hodgkin lymphoma. Findings and caveats of the study: The authors have not defined what causes the repertoire differences, possibly disease activity or prior therapy.

Assay used: immunoSEQ multiplex PCR; TCRdb lists only in-frame clones, some missing. This table has 17,000 or so clones, roughly 87% appearing once. A note on this clone: Its antigen is as yet unknown.

Indicated time point: newly diagnosed, previously untreated cHL patient sample. Germline-derived CDR1 and CDR2 are LNHDA and SQIVND (reference sequence). Germline trimming cut 10 bases from V and 3 bases from J; bases unmatched to any gene: 6. The CDR3 totals 15 residues. The clonotype was recovered from a human donor with classical Hodgkin lymphoma. Sample: peripheral blood mononuclear cells (PBMCs). The V call is TRBV19, the J call TRBJ2-1; TRBD2 matches 13 bases. Written as DNA, the CDR3 is TGTGCCACCCGACTAGCGGGAGGCGTCTACAATGAGCAGTTCTTC. Amino acids: CATRLAGGVYNEQFF.